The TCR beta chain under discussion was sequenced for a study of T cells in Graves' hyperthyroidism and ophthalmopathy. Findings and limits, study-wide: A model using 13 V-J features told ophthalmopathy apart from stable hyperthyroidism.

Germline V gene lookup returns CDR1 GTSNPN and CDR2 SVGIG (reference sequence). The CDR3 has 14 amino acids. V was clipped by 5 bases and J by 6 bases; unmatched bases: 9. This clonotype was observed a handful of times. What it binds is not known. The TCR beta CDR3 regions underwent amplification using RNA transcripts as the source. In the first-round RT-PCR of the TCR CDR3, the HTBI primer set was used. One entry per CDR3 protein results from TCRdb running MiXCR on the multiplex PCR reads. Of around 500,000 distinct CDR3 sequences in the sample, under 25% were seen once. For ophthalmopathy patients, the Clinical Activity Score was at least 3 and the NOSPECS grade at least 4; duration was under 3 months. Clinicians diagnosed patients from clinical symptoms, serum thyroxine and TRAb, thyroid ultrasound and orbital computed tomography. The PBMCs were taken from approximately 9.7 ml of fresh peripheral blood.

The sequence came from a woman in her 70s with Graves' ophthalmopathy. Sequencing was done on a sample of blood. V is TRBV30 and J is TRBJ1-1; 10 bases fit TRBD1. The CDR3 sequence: CAWGDDRGLSEAFF. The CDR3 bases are TGTGCCTGGGGAGACGACAGGGGGCTGTCTGAAGCTTTCTTT.